Listed here are 25 T cell receptor beta chains from one sample, sequenced in a study of cytomegalovirus exposure and HLA in healthy donors. Data came from immunoSEQ multiplex PCR; TCRdb stores just in-frame clones and leaves some out. The profile covers over 110,000 clones, with around 87% appearing a single time and under 9% taken by the ten largest. Sequencing was carried out using PBMCs. The receptors were gathered from a man between 18 and 35 years old in good health and CMV-seropositive.

The chain uses TRBV6-1 and TRBJ1-1; maybe TRBD1 (5 bases). This CDR3 comprises 15 residues. Trimming took off 6 bases at V and 3 bases at J, with 17 bases between the two ends. Germline CDR1 and CDR2: MNHNS and SASEGT. CDR3 DNA sequence: TGTGCCAGCAGCCTCCACGGTGCGGGGGACACTGAAGCTTTCTTT. Translated, it gives CASSLHGAGDTEAFF.

This clone came up once. This sequence joins TRBV29-1 and TRBJ1-1; 8 bases line up with TRBD1. CDR3 length equals 10 residues. CDR1 SQVTM and CDR2 ANQGSEA come from the germline V gene. J was trimmed by 11 bases and V by 7 bases; bases with no gene match: 6. The CDR3 coding sequence is TGCAGCGCCGTGACAGGGGAGGCTTTCTTT. This sequence encodes CSAVTGEAFF.

The chain links TRBV19 to TRBJ1-1; 10 nucleotides line up with TRBD1. The J segment lost 3 bases and the V segment lost 5 bases, leaving 6 bases of the junction unmatched. The CDR3 length is 15 residues. Germline V gene lookup returns CDR1 LNHDA and CDR2 SQIVND (reference sequence). The CDR3 protein is CASSSKGQGYTEAFF. CDR3 DNA: TGTGCCAGTAGTTCCAAGGGACAGGGGTACACTGAAGCTTTCTTT.

The genes are TRBV5-4 and TRBJ2-2; TRBD1 is a possible D gene (5 bases). In germline, CDR1 is SGHNT, CDR2 YYREEE (reference sequence). The ends were cut back, 1 base at V and 1 base at J, with 8 bases in the middle. The CDR3 is 15 residues long. The CDR3 nucleotides read TGTGCCAGCAGCTTGTGGGGCAAGAACACCGGGGAGCTGTTTTTT. This codes for CASSLWGKNTGELFF.

The chain employs TRBV4-1 and TRBJ2-1, with 8 bases lining up with TRBD1. The CDR3 runs to 16 residues. The V segment lost 4 bases and the J segment 7 bases; nucleotides outside the gene matches: 12. The germline gives CDR1 MGHRA, CDR2 YSYEKL. The CDR3 region is CASSLAPQGARNEQFF. DNA for the CDR3: TGCGCCAGCAGCCTAGCCCCCCAGGGGGCACGGAATGAGCAGTTCTTC.

This chain uses TRBV27 with TRBJ2-7, with D perhaps TRBD1 (5 bases). The V end lost 5 bases, the J end lost 2 bases, and 16 bases lay between the germline ends. The CDR3 sequence is 15 residues long. CDR1 is MNHEY, CDR2 SMNVEV, per germline (reference sequence). Written as DNA, the CDR3 is TGTGCCAGCAGTATGACAGATGCAATAACCTACGAGCAGTACTTC. Translated: CASSMTDAITYEQYF.

V and J are TRBV7-9 and TRBJ1-2; no firm D call. This CDR3 comprises 15 residues. V lost 5 bases and J 0 bases, leaving 13 bases between the germline ends. Germline V gene data show CDR1 as SEHNR and CDR2 as FQNEAQ (reference sequence). As DNA, the CDR3 is TGTGCCAGCAGCCGGGTAGTGGAAGCTAACTATGGCTACACCTTC. Translating gives CASSRVVEANYGYTF.

This clone was seen only once. This rearrangement joins TRBV11-1 to TRBJ2-7; TRBD2 matches 7 bases. CDR3 size: 11 residues. Germline lookup yields CDR1 SGHAT and CDR2 FQDESV (reference sequence). The V segment lost 8 bases and the J segment 9 bases; nucleotides outside the gene matches: 7. The CDR3 region has the DNA TGTGCCAGCGGCCAGGGACTATGGCAGTACTTC. Residues: CASGQGLWQYF.

The J gene is TRBJ2-3, the V gene TRBV7-9, with D uncertain. Trimming shortened V by 3 bases and J by 6 bases, and 4 bases separated the two germline ends. The CDR3 has 11 residues. CDR1 and CDR2 from the germline V gene are SEHNR and FQNEAQ (reference sequence). The CDR3 loop is CASSFRDTQYF. The CDR3 nucleotides read TGTGCCAGCAGCTTTCGGGATACGCAGTATTTT.

This chain connects TRBV4-2 to TRBJ2-7; 9 bases map to TRBD1. The length of the CDR3 is 18 residues. V dropped 4 bases and J dropped 8; count of bases not matched to a gene: 21. The germline gives CDR1 LGHNA, CDR2 YNFKEQ. CDR3 amino acids: CASSPEVWTGTGLLKQYF. CDR3 DNA sequence: TGTGCCAGCAGCCCCGAAGTATGGACCGGGACAGGGTTATTAAAGCAGTACTTC.

The V gene is TRBV5-1, the J gene TRBJ2-5; TRBD2 matches 11 bases. The junction had 6 bases not matched to a gene; V was cut back by 5 bases and J by 0 bases. The CDR3 sequence is 16 residues long. Germline V gene lookup returns CDR1 SGHRS and CDR2 YFSETQ. The CDR3 here is CASRIPGLADQETQYF. As DNA, the CDR3 is TGCGCCAGCAGAATACCGGGACTAGCGGACCAAGAGACCCAGTACTTC.

The chain uses TRBV18 and TRBJ2-3; 8 bases match TRBD1. Unmatched junction bases numbered 7, after V lost 5 bases and J lost 3 bases. CDR1 is KGHSH, CDR2 LQKENI, per germline. This CDR3 has 15 residues. CDR3 coding DNA: TGTGCCAGCTCAACAGGGGGTTCGGGGACAGATACGCAGTATTTT. Protein: CASSTGGSGTDTQYF.

V usage is TRBV7-6 and J usage is TRBJ2-7; D perhaps matches TRBD1 (6 bases). Trimming took 5 bases from V and 2 from J, leaving 16 bases between them. The CDR3 contains 15 residues. In germline, CDR1 is SGHVS, CDR2 FNYEAQ. The CDR3 loop is CASSAITGFPYEQYF. CDR3 in DNA: TGTGCCAGCAGCGCCATAACAGGGTTCCCCTACGAGCAGTACTTC.

The chain recombines TRBV28 with TRBJ2-5; TRBD2 agrees at 15 bases. CDR1 is MDHEN, CDR2 SYDVKM, per germline. The CDR3 is 16 residues long. Unmatched junction bases numbered 3, after V lost 5 bases and J lost 2 bases. CDR3 coding DNA: TGTGCCAGCAGTGTAGGACTAGCGGGAGGGCAAGAGACCCAGTACTTC. Translating gives CASSVGLAGGQETQYF.

A single count supports this clone. The CDR3 sequence is CASRQGMRNQPQHF. CDR3 coding DNA: TGTGCCAGCAGACAGGGAATGCGCAATCAGCCCCAGCATTTT. This chain uses TRBV6-6 with TRBJ1-5; D may be TRBD1 (6 bases). The CDR3 has 14 residues. The germline V and J ends were trimmed by 6 bases and 2 bases, with 11 bases remaining between them. The V gene's germline CDR1 is MNHNY and CDR2 SVGAGI (reference sequence).

V is TRBV25-1 and J is TRBJ2-5; 7 bases map to TRBD2. Per germline, CDR1 MGHDK and CDR2 SYGVNS. The CDR3 length is 18 residues. Germline trimming cut 7 bases from V and 2 bases from J; bases unmatched to any gene: 19. The CDR3: CASIGLDLATGFQETQYF. DNA of the CDR3: TGTGCCAGCATAGGACTAGATTTAGCCACTGGGTTTCAAGAGACCCAGTACTTC.

The chain employs TRBV29-1 and TRBJ2-1; D possibly corresponds to TRBD1 (5 bases). Per germline, CDR1 SQVTM and CDR2 ANQGSEA. Trimming took 6 bases from V and 1 from J, leaving 19 bases between them. This CDR3 is 16 amino acids long. CDR3 coding DNA: TGCAGCGTCATCAAGAGTAGGGGCGATTCCTACAATGAGCAGTTCTTC. Its protein product is CSVIKSRGDSYNEQFF.

Details on this clone: Other DNA sequences in the same sample also yield this CDR3. The J gene is TRBJ1-2, the V gene TRBV18; 8 nucleotides line up with TRBD1. Germline V gene data show CDR1 as KGHSH and CDR2 as LQKENI. There are 13 residues in the CDR3. V dropped 6 bases and J dropped 3; count of bases not matched to a gene: 3. CDR3 bases: TGTGCCAGCTCCCCGGGACAGGACTATGGCTACACCTTC. This sequence encodes CASSPGQDYGYTF.

The chain is built from TRBV2 and TRBJ1-1; 10 positions agree with TRBD1. V lost 6 bases to trimming and J lost 7 bases; unmatched junction nucleotides: 8. CDR1 and CDR2 from the germline V gene are SNHLY and FYNNEI. The CDR3 is made up of 14 amino acids. CDR3 amino acids: CASRVSRDRGEAFF. In DNA form, the CDR3 reads TGTGCCAGCAGGGTGTCCCGGGACAGGGGTGAAGCTTTCTTT.

The gene calls are TRBV4-1 and TRBJ2-3; D unclear. V lost 1 base to trimming and J lost 2 bases, with 7 bases between them. This CDR3 spans 14 amino acids. Looked up from germline, CDR1 is MGHRA and CDR2 is YSYEKL. The CDR3 sequence: CASSQVRVTDTQYF. The CDR3 region has the DNA TGCGCCAGCAGCCAAGTGCGAGTCACAGATACGCAGTATTTT.

This clone was seen a handful of times. This chain joins TRBV7-2 and TRBJ1-2; TRBD1 aligns across 7 bases. With 5 bases clipped from V and 5 bases from J, the junction kept 5 bases outside the gene matches. In germline, CDR1 is SGHTA, CDR2 FQGNSA. The CDR3 contains 13 residues. CDR3 in amino acids: CASSKRQGYGYTF. The CDR3 DNA reads as TGTGCCAGCAGCAAACGACAGGGATATGGCTACACCTTC.

The chain uses TRBV5-1 and TRBJ2-1; D may be TRBD2 (6 bases). From germline, CDR1 is SGHRS and CDR2 YFSETQ. This CDR3 spans 14 amino acids. Trimming pared 0 bases from V and 5 bases from J, leaving 9 bases between. The chain's CDR3 is CASSLDAGNNEQFF. CDR3 sequence (DNA): TGCGCCAGCAGCTTGGACGCGGGGAACAATGAGCAGTTCTTC.

The rearrangement links TRBV9 to TRBJ1-2; D gene ambiguous. This CDR3 comprises 14 residues. Trimming left V 2 bases short and J 3 bases short, with 11 bases between. Germline V gives CDR1 SGDLS, CDR2 YYNGEE. CDR3 amino acids: CASSVAWGDYGYTF. The CDR3 region has the DNA TGTGCCAGCAGCGTGGCCTGGGGAGACTATGGCTACACCTTC. Complete variable domain (other parts from reference TRBV9 and TRBJ1-2): DSGVTQTPKHLITATGQRVTLRCSPRSGDLSVYWYQQSLDQGLQFLIQYYNGEERAKGNILERFSAQQFPDLHSELNLSSLELGDSALYFCASSVAWGDYGYTFGSGTRLTVV.

The gene calls are TRBV30 and TRBJ2-7; TRBD2 is a possible D gene (6 bases). The germline gives CDR1 GTSNPN, CDR2 SVGIG (reference sequence). The CDR3 has 17 amino acids. V lost 2 bases, J lost 5 bases, and 25 bases lay in between. CDR3 nucleotide sequence: TGTGCCTGGAGTAAAACTTCGACTAGGGCCATGACCGACGAGCAGTACTTC. It translates to CAWSKTSTRAMTDEQYF.

V usage is TRBV6-5 and J usage is TRBJ2-5, with TRBD1 matching over 7 bases. Unmatched junction bases numbered 8, after V lost 6 bases and J lost 4 bases. The CDR3 loop spans 14 amino acids. CDR1 is MNHEY, CDR2 SVGAGI, per germline. This CDR3 reads CASRRGGRGETQYF. Here the CDR3 DNA reads TGTGCCAGCAGAAGAGGGGGCCGAGGAGAGACCCAGTACTTC.